Listed here are 30 T cell receptor beta chains from one sample, sequenced in a study of cytomegalovirus exposure and HLA in healthy donors. PCR involved 60 Vbeta and 13 Jbeta primers. Sequenced by immunoSEQ multiplex PCR; TCRdb stores in-frame clones only, minus some. Of roughly 150,000 clones in the sample, 70% to 80% were seen once. The sequenced sample was PBMCs. These receptors all stem from a man between 25 and 39 years old in good health and CMV-seronegative.

The rearrangement links TRBV7-3 to TRBJ2-1, with 12 nucleotides matching TRBD2. Per germline, CDR1 SGHTA and CDR2 FQGTGA. V was pared by 6 bases and J by 4 bases, with 7 bases of the junction left unmatched. This CDR3 spans 16 amino acids. The DNA of the CDR3 is TGTGCCAGCAGTTATGATGGGACTAGCGGGTACAATGAGCAGTTCTTC. This sequence encodes CASSYDGTSGYNEQFF.

This chain joins TRBV7-9 and TRBJ2-1; possibly TRBD2 for D (5 bases). Trimming cost V 5 bases and J 9 bases, with 11 bases left between them. Per germline, CDR1 SEHNR and CDR2 FQNEAQ (reference sequence). The CDR3 loop spans 12 amino acids. CDR3 sequence (DNA): TGTGCCAGCAGCATGACTAAGAGTGAGCAGTTCTTC. It encodes CASSMTKSEQFF.

The table lists this clone with a few counts. The genes are TRBV4-1 and TRBJ1-5; D is unresolved. Germline V lookup: CDR1 MGHRA, CDR2 YSYEKL. The V gene lost 7 bases and the J gene lost 6 bases, with 10 bases spanning the gap. The CDR3 runs to 12 residues. CDR3 nucleotides: TGCGCCAGCACCGGTTACAGTCAGCCCCAGCATTTT. Translating it yields CASTGYSQPQHF.

V gene TRBV7-3 combines with J gene TRBJ1-1; D not resolved. The CDR3 has 13 amino acids. The ends were cut back, 5 bases at V and 1 base at J, with 8 bases in the middle. CDR1 and CDR2 from the germline V gene are SGHTA and FQGTGA. CDR3 nucleotide sequence: TGTGCCAGCAGCACTCGACAGAACACTGAAGCTTTCTTT. Amino acids: CASSTRQNTEAFF.

The chain couples TRBV19 to TRBJ2-1, with TRBD1 as a possible D gene (5 bases). The V gene's germline CDR1 is LNHDA and CDR2 SQIVND (reference sequence). This CDR3 is built from 14 residues. Trimming cost V 3 bases and J 7 bases, with 13 bases left between them. CDR3 protein: CASSMAQGRNEQFF. The DNA of the CDR3 is TGTGCCAGTAGTATGGCTCAGGGAAGGAATGAGCAGTTCTTC. Combining the CDR3 with reference TRBV19 and TRBJ2-1 gives the whole variable domain DGGITQSPKYLFRKEGQNVTLSCEQNLNHDAMYWYRQDPGQGLRLIYYSQIVNDFQKGDIAEGYSVSREKKESFPLTVTSAQKNPTAFYLCASSMAQGRNEQFFGPGTRLTVL.

The V gene is TRBV6-1, the J gene TRBJ2-1, with 8 bases that match TRBD1. Germline CDR1 reads MNHNS; CDR2 reads SASEGT. V lost 5 bases, J lost 9 bases, and 12 bases stayed unmatched. The CDR3 contains 15 residues. The CDR3 spells CASSSRDRGGFEQFF. The DNA for the CDR3 is TGTGCCAGCAGTTCCCGAGACAGGGGAGGATTTGAGCAGTTCTTC.

The CDR3 is CASSAGHPGDTQYF. The CDR3 DNA sequence: TGTGCCAGCAGTGCCGGACACCCAGGCGATACGCAGTATTTT. V usage is TRBV6-4 and J usage is TRBJ2-3, with a tentative D call TRBD1 (5 bases). Per the germline V gene, CDR1 is MRHNA and CDR2 is SNTAGT. Trimming shortened V by 4 bases and J by 6 bases, and 14 bases separated the two germline ends. The CDR3 sequence is 14 residues long.

The J gene is TRBJ2-7, the V gene TRBV29-1, with a weak D call TRBD1 (5 bases). The V end lost 4 bases, the J end lost 3 bases, and 10 bases lay between the germline ends. CDR3 size: 12 residues. From germline, CDR1 is SQVTM and CDR2 ANQGSEA. CDR3 residues: CSVGQSYYEQYF. The CDR3 DNA reads as TGCAGCGTTGGACAGAGTTACTACGAGCAGTACTTC.

The chain employs TRBV2 and TRBJ2-5; D gene uncertain. The end of the DNA fits TRBJ2-7 better, so the J call may be wrong. This CDR3 has 12 amino acids. The germline V gene has CDR1 SNHLY and CDR2 FYNNEI. CDR3 residues: CASSEINYEQYF. The CDR3 DNA sequence: TGTGCCAGCAGTGAAATCAACTACGAGCAGTACTTC.

The chain couples TRBV7-3 to TRBJ1-6; TRBD1 matches at 8 bases. After removal of 5 bases from V and 7 bases from J, the junction contained 4 bases not matched to a gene. The CDR3 length is 14 residues. Germline CDR1 is SGHTA and CDR2 is FQGTGA. The CDR3 DNA reads as TGTGCCAGCAGCCCGGGACAGGAGAATTCACCCCTCCACTTT. This translates into CASSPGQENSPLHF.

The table lists this clone with a count of one. V and J are TRBV2 and TRBJ2-2; 7 nucleotides align to TRBD2. Looked up from germline, CDR1 is SNHLY and CDR2 is FYNNEI. The CDR3 length is 15 residues. Germline trimming cut 5 bases from V and 1 base from J; bases unmatched to any gene: 4. The CDR3 reads CASSSLALNTGELFF. The CDR3, as DNA: TGTGCCAGCAGTTCACTAGCGTTGAACACCGGGGAGCTGTTTTTT.

The V gene is TRBV30, the J gene TRBJ2-5; 7 bases fit TRBD1. The J call could be wrong; TRBJ2-7 is a better fit for the DNA end. The CDR3 is 13 residues long. Germline loops: CDR1 GTSNPN, CDR2 SVGIG (reference sequence). The CDR3 bases are TGTGCCTGGAGTGTCGGGACAGTGTACGAGCAGTACTTC. Translating it yields CAWSVGTVYEQYF.

V is TRBV19 and J is TRBJ1-3, with D perhaps matching TRBD1 (5 bases). Germline V gives CDR1 LNHDA, CDR2 SQIVND (reference sequence). The CDR3 is made up of 17 amino acids. The V gene lost 7 bases and the J gene lost 1 base, with 20 bases spanning the gap. Written as DNA, the CDR3 is TGTGCCAGTAAGGAAGAAGGGGCAGGCTCTTCTGGAAACACCATATATTTT. Translated, it gives CASKEEGAGSSGNTIYF.

This clone has more than one count but fewer than ten. The V call is TRBV19, the J call TRBJ2-3; TRBD2 matches 8 bases. The germline V gene has CDR1 LNHDA and CDR2 SQIVND (reference sequence). V lost 1 base, J lost 2 bases, and 11 bases stayed unmatched. This CDR3 comprises 18 residues. The CDR3 nucleotides are TGTGCCAGTAGTATAGGGGCACGGGAGGGGAGGTACACAGATACGCAGTATTTT. Its protein is CASSIGAREGRYTDTQYF.

This chain joins TRBV7-2 and TRBJ1-4; D is ambiguous. The CDR3 contains 14 residues. The V and J ends lost 1 base and 7 bases respectively, with 10 bases between them. Germline V gives CDR1 SGHTA, CDR2 FQGNSA. The CDR3 sequence is CASSLVTVSEKLFF. The CDR3, as DNA: TGTGCCAGCAGCTTAGTTACCGTTAGTGAAAAACTGTTTTTT. Complete variable domain (other parts from reference TRBV7-2 and TRBJ1-4): GAGVSQSPSNKVTEKGKDVELRCDPISGHTALYWYRQSLGQGLEFLIYFQGNSAPDKSGLPSDRFSAERTGGSVSTLTIQRTQQEDSAVYLCASSLVTVSEKLFFGSGTQLSVL.

The CDR3 loop reads CASSLWTGGDEQYF. CDR3 DNA: TGTGCCAGCAGCTTATGGACAGGGGGCGACGAGCAGTACTTC. The rearrangement links TRBV11-2 to TRBJ2-7, with TRBD1 matching over 11 bases. CDR1 is SGHAT and CDR2 is FQNNGV in the germline V gene. This CDR3 has 14 amino acids. Trimming took 2 bases from V and 5 from J; bases not matched to a gene: 2.

Note on this clone: Compared with germline, one end of the junction differs, possibly owing to a read error. The chain couples TRBV7-2 to TRBJ2-3; 8 bases agree with TRBD1. This CDR3 is built from 14 residues. The V gene's germline CDR1 is SGHTA and CDR2 FQGNSA. The CDR3 coding sequence is TGTGCCAGCAGATTAGACAGGGGCTGGGATACGCAGTATTTT. Translated, it gives CASRLDRGWDTQYF.

V gene TRBV5-1 combines with J gene TRBJ2-1; possibly TRBD2 for D (6 bases). Trimming took 0 bases from V and 0 from J, leaving 10 bases between them. The germline CDR1 and CDR2 sequences are SGHRS and YFSETQ. The CDR3 totals 16 residues. The CDR3 sequence: CASSLVLASSYNEQFF. The CDR3 coding sequence is TGCGCCAGCAGCTTGGTACTAGCTAGCTCCTACAATGAGCAGTTCTTC.

The chain couples TRBV27 to TRBJ2-5; TRBD2 agrees at 10 bases. Per the germline V gene, CDR1 is MNHEY and CDR2 is SMNVEV (reference sequence). V shed 5 bases and J 5 bases; nucleotides not matched to a gene: 5. There are 14 residues in the CDR3. CDR3 loop: CASSLSGGQETQYF. CDR3 coding DNA: TGTGCCAGCAGTCTTAGCGGGGGGCAGGAGACCCAGTACTTC.

This sequence joins TRBV6-5 and TRBJ1-2; 7 bases map to TRBD1. CDR3 size: 15 residues. After removal of 7 bases from V and 5 bases from J, the junction contained 13 bases not matched to a gene. CDR1 and CDR2 from the germline V gene are MNHEY and SVGAGI. CDR3 residues: CASNSRQGVLYGYTF. In DNA, the CDR3 is TGTGCCAGCAACTCACGACAGGGAGTTTTGTATGGCTACACCTTC.

This clone appeared a few times. The chain uses TRBV15 and TRBJ1-2, with 12 bases identical to TRBD1. From germline, CDR1 is LNHNV and CDR2 YYDKDF (reference sequence). After removal of 3 bases from V and 6 bases from J, the junction contained 14 bases not matched to a gene. The CDR3 is 18 amino acids. CDR3: CATSRGPRDRGRSDGYTF. CDR3 DNA: TGTGCCACCAGCAGGGGCCCCCGGGACAGGGGGCGGTCCGATGGCTACACCTTC.

The chain recombines TRBV5-1 with TRBJ2-5; no clear D gene. Deletions cut 1 base from V and 2 bases from J, with 15 bases between. This CDR3 has 16 residues. Germline values: CDR1 SGHRS, CDR2 YFSETQ. CDR3 DNA: TGCGCCAGCAGCTTGTCGACATTGGGTTCGCAAGAGACCCAGTACTTC. Residues: CASSLSTLGSQETQYF.

This rearrangement joins TRBV5-6 to TRBJ2-7; the match to TRBD2 covers 13 bases. The J segment lost 3 bases and the V segment lost 3 bases, leaving 3 bases of the junction unmatched. Germline CDR1 SGHDT, CDR2 YYEEEE. The CDR3 is 15 residues long. Written as DNA, the CDR3 is TGTGCCAGCAGCTCCCGACTAGCGGGAGGCTACGAGCAGTACTTC. The encoded protein is CASSSRLAGGYEQYF.

This chain links TRBV2 with TRBJ1-5; 8 bases match TRBD1. Germline loops: CDR1 SNHLY, CDR2 FYNNEI. The CDR3 extends over 14 amino acids. V shed 7 bases and J 6 bases; nucleotides not matched to a gene: 8. The CDR3: CASMQGAQGQPQHF. CDR3 nucleotides: TGTGCCAGCATGCAGGGGGCGCAAGGTCAGCCCCAGCATTTT.

The table lists this clone with a count of one. The rearrangement uses TRBV30 and TRBJ1-2; 8 bases are shared with TRBD1. The V gene end was trimmed by 3 bases and the J gene end by 4 bases; junction bases not matched to a gene: 1. The CDR3 spans 12 residues. Germline V gene lookup returns CDR1 GTSNPN and CDR2 SVGIG (reference sequence). CDR3 in DNA: TGTGCCTGGAGCGGGACAGGCTATGGCTACACCTTC. Translated, it gives CAWSGTGYGYTF.

The CDR3 DNA follows: TGTGCCAGCAGTCTCCGGACAGGGAAGGGCTACGAGCAGTACTTC. The encoded protein is CASSLRTGKGYEQYF. The gene calls are TRBV27 and TRBJ2-7, with 8 bases that match TRBD1. Trimming at V came to 5 bases and at J to 3 bases, leaving 9 bases not matched to a gene. The CDR3 covers 15 residues. Germline CDR1 reads MNHEY; CDR2 reads SMNVEV (reference sequence).

This chain joins TRBV28 and TRBJ1-4; D gene ambiguous. The V end was cut by 6 bases, the J end by 8 bases, with 19 bases between. Per the germline V gene, CDR1 is MDHEN and CDR2 is SYDVKM. The CDR3 extends over 15 amino acids. The CDR3 reads CASSRTVLGMEKLFF. CDR3 bases: TGTGCCAGCAGCAGAACAGTGCTGGGTATGGAAAAACTGTTTTTT.

The rearrangement uses TRBV15 and TRBJ2-5; D perhaps matches TRBD1 (6 bases). V gave up 3 bases and J gave up 2 bases, with 10 bases separating them. The CDR3 sequence is 14 residues long. Germline values: CDR1 LNHNV, CDR2 YYDKDF (reference sequence). CDR3 sequence reads: CATSRRGIQETQYF. The DNA of the CDR3 is TGTGCCACCAGCAGGAGGGGGATACAAGAGACCCAGTACTTC.

The chain is built from TRBV27 and TRBJ2-6; weak D call: TRBD1 (6 bases). The V gene's germline CDR1 is MNHEY and CDR2 SMNVEV (reference sequence). The CDR3 has 18 residues. Trimming pared 5 bases from V and 0 bases from J, leaving 17 bases between. The CDR3 region has the DNA TGTGCCAGCAGTCCGCGGCGGACAGTGAGCTCTGGGGCCAACGTCCTGACTTTC. Encoded protein: CASSPRRTVSSGANVLTF.

The rearrangement uses TRBV28 and TRBJ2-7; 12 bases agree with TRBD2. Germline CDR1 reads MDHEN; CDR2 reads SYDVKM. The CDR3 has 15 amino acids. V was pared by 5 bases and J by 4 bases, with 6 bases of the junction left unmatched. This CDR3 is CASSPTSGGAYEQYF. In DNA form, the CDR3 reads TGTGCCAGCAGTCCGACTAGCGGGGGTGCGTACGAGCAGTACTTC.